This T cell receptor beta chain stems from a study of prognosis after radiotherapy for stage I lung cancer. Whole-study context: Therapy that ran concurrently with stereotactic body radiotherapy was given to no patient. A handful of patients receiving radiotherapy then developed distant metastases (median around 7 months), with some 15 showing no significant progression.

This clonotype was detected many times. There were no patients with prior chemotherapy, radiotherapy or other malignancies, and all were node-negative on CT and PET/CT. TCR beta CDR3 amplification from genomic DNA was performed by two-round multiplex PCR. Round-one PCR had primers specific to each TRBV and TRBJ gene. TCRdb reprocessed the multiplex PCR reads with MiXCR, giving one entry per CDR3 protein. Of about 35,000 distinct CDR3 sequences listed, less than 35% are singletons. This TCR came from a donor aged 50 or older with non-small cell lung cancer. Specimen: PBMCs, collected before or after stereotactic body radiation therapy (not recorded which).

The CDR3 sequence is CASSQDLGQGSYEQYF. Written as DNA, the CDR3 is TGTGCCAGCAGCCAAGATTTGGGACAGGGGTCCTACGAGCAGTACTTC. V and J are TRBV4-2 and TRBJ2-7, with TRBD1 identical over 10 bases. V was pared by 0 bases and J by 1 base, with 3 bases of the junction left unmatched. The CDR3 consists of 16 residues. Germline V lookup: CDR1 LGHNA, CDR2 YNFKEQ.